The 7 T cell receptor beta chains below come from one sample, sequenced in a study of PD-L1 blockade in urothelial cancer (dated by TCRdb to 2017 to 2019). Libraries were made using the immunoSEQ multiplex PCR assay. What TCRdb holds here is the immuneACCESS table cut down to in-frame rearrangements. Part of the clones is not present; checked against another copy, under half of the missing clones reflect an unresolved V gene, and the others are unexplained. For this sample there are roughly 39,000 clones; about 89% appear just once. Roughly 2.1% of the sample belongs to the ten largest clones. Sequencing used PBMCs, obtained around atezolizumab (anti-PD-L1) treatment. The receptors derive from a man aged 55 to 70 with urothelial cancer.

This clone was seen a single time. This rearrangement joins TRBV11-2 to TRBJ1-1; TRBD1 is a possible D gene (5 bases). The CDR3 runs 14 residues. Trimming pared 2 bases from V and 4 bases from J, leaving 11 bases between. Germline V gene lookup returns CDR1 SGHAT and CDR2 FQNNGV. Here the CDR3 reads CASSLRGVSTEAFF. The CDR3 DNA reads as TGTGCCAGCAGCTTAAGGGGTGTGAGCACTGAAGCTTTCTTT.

J is TRBJ1-6 and V is TRBV6-5; D unresolved. Trimming left V 7 bases short and J 0 bases short, with 7 bases between. The CDR3 contains 14 residues. CDR1 is MNHEY and CDR2 is SVGAGI in the germline V gene. The CDR3 loop reads CASMRSSYNSPLHF. The CDR3 DNA sequence: TGTGCCAGCATGAGGAGCTCCTATAATTCACCCCTCCACTTT.

This rearrangement joins TRBV9 to TRBJ2-1; unclear D gene. Per germline, CDR1 SGDLS and CDR2 YYNGEE. Trimming left V 0 bases short and J 10 bases short, with 11 bases between. This CDR3 has 13 amino acids. CDR3 protein: CASSVVGAPEQFF. CDR3 in DNA: TGTGCCAGCAGCGTAGTCGGAGCGCCCGAGCAGTTCTTC.

The chain couples TRBV7-6 to TRBJ2-5; 8 bases are a match to TRBD2. Germline lookup yields CDR1 SGHVS and CDR2 FNYEAQ. The V gene end was trimmed by 2 bases and the J gene end by 2 bases; junction bases not matched to a gene: 4. CDR3 length equals 15 residues. CDR3 residues: CASSLLPGGQETQYF. The CDR3 region has the DNA TGTGCCAGCAGCTTATTACCGGGAGGGCAAGAGACCCAGTACTTC.

The rearrangement uses TRBV5-1 and TRBJ2-7, with a tentative D call TRBD2 (5 bases). CDR3 size: 19 residues. V was trimmed by 2 bases and J by 0 bases, leaving 24 bases between them. Germline-derived CDR1 and CDR2 are SGHRS and YFSETQ. The CDR3 nucleotides are TGCGCCAGCAGCTTTAGGAGCGGAAGCGGCGCGGGTGCCTCCTACGAGCAGTACTTC. It codes for CASSFRSGSGAGASYEQYF.

The rearrangement joins TRBV19 to TRBJ1-1, with 7 bases identical to TRBD1. CDR1 LNHDA and CDR2 SQIVND come from the germline V gene (reference sequence). V shed 0 bases and J 10 bases; nucleotides not matched to a gene: 8. This CDR3 spans 14 amino acids. The CDR3 DNA is TGTGCCAGTAGTATAGACCGGACAGGCGGAACAGCTTTCTTT. This translates into CASSIDRTGGTAFF. Full variable domain (remainder filled in from reference TRBV19 and TRBJ1-1): DGGITQSPKYLFRKEGQNVTLSCEQNLNHDAMYWYRQDPGQGLRLIYYSQIVNDFQKGDIAEGYSVSREKKESFPLTVTSAQKNPTAFYLCASSIDRTGGTAFFGQGTRLTVV.

The chain recombines TRBV6-4 with TRBJ1-6; TRBD1 matches at 8 bases. J gave up 0 bases and V 2 bases, and 15 bases lay outside the gene matches. CDR3 size: 21 residues. CDR1 is MRHNA and CDR2 is SNTAGT in the germline V gene. The CDR3 sequence: CASSDASGTGYSFSYNSPLHF. Written as DNA, the CDR3 is TGTGCCAGCAGTGACGCCTCCGGGACAGGTTACTCTTTCTCCTATAATTCACCCCTCCACTTT.